This record concerns one TCR beta chain sequence. Its specificity is not known. One end of the junction varies from germline; a read error may be responsible. Three nested ARM-PCR rounds with V-beta and C-beta primers built TCRB libraries. TCRB cDNA was made from approximately 0.5 ug total RNA. These TCRB libraries lack any described unique molecular identifiers. TCRdb used MiXCR to reprocess the multiplex PCR reads, holding one entry per CDR3 protein. The data show tens of thousands of distinct CDR3 sequences, 61% seen once. This specimen belongs to a study of tumor-infiltrating lymphocytes in glioblastoma multiforme. Broader study findings: Only one glioblastoma patient had TCR and mutation analysis. No surface-marker sorting into functional T cell subtypes was done.

Germline V gives CDR1 MDHEN, CDR2 SYDVKM. The CDR3 length is 16 residues. The genes are TRBV28 and TRBJ1-3, with TRBD1 identical over 9 bases. Sequencing was carried out using brain tumor tissue. This TCR derives from a male donor with glioblastoma. CDR3 region: CASSVTGGLSGNPIYF. The DNA of the CDR3 is TGTGCCAGCAGTGTTACAGGGGGCCTCTCTGGAAACCCCATATATTTT.